The source of this T cell receptor beta chain is a study of cytomegalovirus exposure and HLA in healthy donors. This CDR3 is 15 amino acids long. CDR1 MDHEN and CDR2 SYDVKM come from the germline V gene. V lost 2 bases to trimming and J lost 5 bases, with 15 bases between them. The assay was immunoSEQ multiplex PCR, and TCRdb's table has in-frame clones only and misses some. The repertoire holds more than 95,000 clones, with about 91% as singletons. The sample taken for sequencing was PBMCs. The TCR was taken from a young man in good health and CMV-seronegative. The chain joins TRBV28 to TRBJ1-2, with no clear D. This CDR3 is CASSLGLAQQYGYTF. The CDR3 nucleotides read TGTGCCAGCAGTTTAGGACTTGCACAGCAATATGGCTACACCTTC.